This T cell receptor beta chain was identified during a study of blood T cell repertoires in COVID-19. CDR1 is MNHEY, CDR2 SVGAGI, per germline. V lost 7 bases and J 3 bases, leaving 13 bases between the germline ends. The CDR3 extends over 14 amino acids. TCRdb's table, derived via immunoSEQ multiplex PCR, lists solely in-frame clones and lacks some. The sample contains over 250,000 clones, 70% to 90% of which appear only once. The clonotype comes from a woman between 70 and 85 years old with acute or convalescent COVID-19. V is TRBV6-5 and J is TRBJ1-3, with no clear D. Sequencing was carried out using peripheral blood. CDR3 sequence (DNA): TGTGCCAGCATAAGCGTATCTGGTGGAAACACCATATATTTT. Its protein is CASISVSGGNTIYF.